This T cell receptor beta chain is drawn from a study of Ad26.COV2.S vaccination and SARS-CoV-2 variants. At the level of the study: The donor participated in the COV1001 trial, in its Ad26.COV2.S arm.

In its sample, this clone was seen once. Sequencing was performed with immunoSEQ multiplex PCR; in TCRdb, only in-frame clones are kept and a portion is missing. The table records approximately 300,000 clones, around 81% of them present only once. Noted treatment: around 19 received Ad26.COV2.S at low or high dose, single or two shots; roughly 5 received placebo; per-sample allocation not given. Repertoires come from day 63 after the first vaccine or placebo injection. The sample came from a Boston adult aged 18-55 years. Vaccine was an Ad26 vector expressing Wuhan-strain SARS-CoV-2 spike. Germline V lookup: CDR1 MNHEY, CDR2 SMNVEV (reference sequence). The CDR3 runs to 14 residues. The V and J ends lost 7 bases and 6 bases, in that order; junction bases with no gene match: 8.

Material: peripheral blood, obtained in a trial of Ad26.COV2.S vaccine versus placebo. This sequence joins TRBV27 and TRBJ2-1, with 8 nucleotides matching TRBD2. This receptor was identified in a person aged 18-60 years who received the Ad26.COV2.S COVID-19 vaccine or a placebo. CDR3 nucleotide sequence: TGTGCCAGCACCAGGGGCGGGGGGCTCAATGAGCAGTTCTTC. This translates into CASTRGGGLNEQFF.